This T cell receptor beta chain was captured in a study of T cells in Graves' hyperthyroidism and ophthalmopathy. Amplified TCR beta CDR3 regions derived from RNA transcripts. In the first-round RT-PCR of the TCR CDR3, the HTBI primer set was used. Each CDR3 protein gets one entry after TCRdb re-called the multiplex PCR reads with MiXCR. The sample consists of under 600,000 distinct CDR3 sequences, 16% of them appearing once. Trimming pared 5 bases from V and 5 bases from J, leaving 7 bases between. The CDR3 totals 13 residues. Per the germline V gene, CDR1 is SGHAT and CDR2 is FQNNGV. This clonotype was picked up many times.

The rearrangement links TRBV11-2 to TRBJ1-6; D gene uncertain. Sequencing was done on a sample of blood. The source is a woman between 40 and 55 years old with Graves' ophthalmopathy. The CDR3 DNA reads TGTGCCAGCAGCCCCTCGAATAATTCACCCCTCCACTTT. Translated: CASSPSNNSPLHF.